This is a list of T cell receptor beta chains from one sample in a study of beta chain features in type 1 diabetes. Using immunoSEQ multiplex PCR, the repertoire was profiled, and TCRdb retains in-frame clones only, with some absent. The repertoire includes approximately 600,000 clones, over 10% of them detected once, and 0.09% to 0.15% sits in the top ten. Sequencing was performed on naive CD4+ T cells from blood. The source of these receptors is a man under 40 with type 1 diabetes. Each CDR3 is given with its conserved first and last residue. D genes are given only for firm matches. Clone size is shown for a subset of rows, as once, few, many or a class of expanded clone.

V gene	clone size	D gene	J gene	CDR3 protein	CDR3 DNA
TRBV7-8	NA	NA	TRBJ1-1	CASSLFQGLVNTEAFF	TGTGCCAGCAGCTTATTCCAGGGCCTCGTGAACACTGAAGCTTTCTTT
TRBV5-1	NA	TRBD1	TRBJ2-3	CASSNQPTGASTDTQYF	TGCGCCAGCAGCAATCAACCCACAGGGGCTAGCACAGATACGCAGTATTTT
TRBV4-3	few	NA	TRBJ2-1	CASSQVSLRDTSYNEQFF	TGCGCCAGCAGCCAAGTTAGCCTCCGGGACACTTCCTACAATGAGCAGTTCTTC
TRBV9	few	NA	TRBJ2-7	CASSVSGIYEQYF	TGTGCCAGCAGCGTATCAGGGATCTACGAGCAGTACTTC
TRBV29-1	few	NA	TRBJ1-2	CSVDISNNRNYYGYTF	TGCAGCGTTGATATCTCCAACAACAGAAATTACTATGGCTACACCTTC
TRBV25-1	NA	NA	TRBJ1-6	CASSRGSGSPLHF	TGTGCCAGCAGTCGGGGGTCCGGTTCACCCCTCCACTTT
TRBV2	few	TRBD1	TRBJ2-2	CASSVQGAHTGELFF	TGTGCCAGCAGTGTGCAGGGGGCTCACACCGGGGAGCTGTTTTTT
TRBV7-6	NA	TRBD2	TRBJ2-1	CASNAWAAGAYNEQFF	TGTGCCAGCAACGCCTGGGCTGCGGGGGCCTACAATGAGCAGTTCTTC
TRBV6-1	NA	NA	TRBJ1-4	CASLSEGEGIF	TGTGCCAGCCTATCCGAGGGCGAGGGGATTTTT
TRBV28	NA	NA	TRBJ2-1	CASSPSMYNEQFF	TGTGCCAGCAGTCCAAGCATGTACAATGAGCAGTTCTTC
TRBV7-2	NA	NA	TRBJ2-3	CASSLVLGGGTDTQYF	TGTGCCAGCAGCTTAGTCCTTGGGGGAGGCACAGATACGCAGTATTTT
TRBV20-1	few	NA	TRBJ2-1	CSARETEQFF	TGCAGTGCTAGAGAGACAGAGCAGTTCTTC
TRBV4-2	few	TRBD2	TRBJ2-5	CASSSPGTSGGARNTQYF	TGTGCCAGCAGCAGCCCCGGGACTAGCGGGGGGGCCAGGAACACCCAGTACTTC
TRBV7-9	few	NA	TRBJ2-3	CASSPQGPNPQMYF	TGTGCCAGCAGCCCCCAAGGACCTAATCCACAGATGTATTTT
TRBV28	NA	NA	TRBJ1-5	CASSFESRTGPQHF	TGTGCCAGCAGTTTTGAGTCCCGGACCGGGCCCCAGCATTTT
TRBV27	NA	TRBD2	TRBJ2-3	CASSFLLAGGPYTQYF	TGTGCCAGCAGTTTCCTACTAGCGGGGGGGCCCTATACGCAGTATTTT
TRBV4-1	NA	NA	TRBJ2-5	CASSLDGTRQEETQYF	TGCGCCAGCAGCCTGGACGGGACTCGACAAGAGGAGACCCAGTACTTC
TRBV9	few	NA	TRBJ2-3	CASSAPGDTQYF	TGTGCCAGCAGCGCCCCCGGGGATACGCAGTATTTT
TRBV5-1	few	NA	TRBJ2-5	CASSSSTRTDQETQYF	TGCGCCAGCAGCTCGTCAACTAGGACAGACCAAGAGACCCAGTACTTC
TRBV29-1	few	NA	TRBJ1-2	CSVQRGDGYTF	TGCAGCGTTCAACGGGGGGATGGCTACACCTTC
TRBV29-1	NA	TRBD1	TRBJ2-2	CSVLRDSLNTGELFF	TGCAGCGTTCTTCGGGACAGCTTAAACACCGGGGAGCTGTTTTTT
TRBV6-5	NA	NA	TRBJ2-7	CASGPDRSYEQYF	TGTGCCAGCGGACCGGACAGATCCTACGAGCAGTACTTC
TRBV7-9	NA	NA	TRBJ2-7	CASSLGPSEQYF	TGTGCCAGCAGCCTCGGCCCCTCCGAGCAGTACTTC
TRBV10-3	NA	NA	TRBJ2-5	CAISDREWETQYF	TGTGCCATCAGTGACAGGGAATGGGAGACCCAGTACTTC
TRBV9	NA	NA	TRBJ1-1	CASSSQSNTEAFF	TGTGCCAGCAGCTCCCAATCGAACACTGAAGCTTTCTTT
TRBV11-3	NA	NA	TRBJ2-2	CASSLSPERANTGELFF	TGTGCCAGCAGCTTATCCCCCGAGAGAGCGAACACCGGGGAGCTGTTTTTT
TRBV4-2	few	NA	TRBJ2-6	CASSQSDGAPGANVLTF	TGTGCCAGCAGCCAAAGTGACGGGGCGCCTGGGGCCAACGTCCTGACTTTC
TRBV20-1	NA	NA	TRBJ2-1	CSARGGGPGFF	TGCAGTGCTAGAGGTGGAGGCCCGGGATTCTTC
TRBV6-1	NA	NA	TRBJ2-7	CASLRDLGYEQYF	TGTGCCAGCCTCCGGGATCTGGGCTACGAGCAGTACTTC
TRBV4-3	few	NA	TRBJ2-2	CASSQSSGANTGELFF	TGCGCCAGCAGCCAGTCGTCGGGGGCGAACACCGGGGAGCTGTTTTTT
TRBV13	NA	NA	TRBJ2-5	CASSLPNSFQETQYF	TGTGCCAGCAGTTTACCCAACAGTTTCCAAGAGACCCAGTACTTC
TRBV6-5	NA	TRBD2	TRBJ2-3	CASSYRSGGADTQYF	TGTGCCAGCAGTTACCGGAGCGGGGGAGCTGATACGCAGTATTTT
TRBV10-2	few	NA	TRBJ2-7	CASSDHIGGERSYEQYF	TGCGCCAGCAGTGACCACATAGGGGGTGAAAGGTCCTACGAGCAGTACTTC
TRBV6-1	NA	NA	TRBJ2-1	CASSIRDRGDEQFF	TGTGCCAGCAGTATCCGGGACCGAGGAGATGAGCAGTTCTTC
TRBV30	few	TRBD1	TRBJ1-4	CAWGQVEEKLFF	TGTGCCTGGGGACAGGTGGAAGAAAAACTGTTTTTT
TRBV25-1	few	TRBD2	TRBJ2-3	CASSMTSGGTDTQYF	TGTGCCAGCAGTATGACTAGCGGGGGCACAGATACGCAGTATTTT
TRBV2	few	TRBD1	TRBJ1-3	CASSEDRGDTIYF	TGTGCCAGCAGTGAGGACAGGGGGGACACCATATATTTT
TRBV5-1	NA	NA	TRBJ2-5	CASSLGIVKETQYF	TGCGCCAGCAGCTTGGGAATAGTTAAAGAGACCCAGTACTTC
TRBV4-1	NA	NA	TRBJ2-3	CASRRGQRTDTQYF	TGCGCCAGCAGACGCGGACAACGCACAGATACGCAGTATTTT
TRBV7-2	NA	NA	TRBJ2-3	CASLRGPSLDTQYF	TGTGCCAGCTTAAGAGGCCCGAGTTTGGATACGCAGTATTTT
TRBV18	NA	NA	TRBJ2-3	CASSRMDSHSNTDTQYF	TGTGCCAGCTCACGTATGGACAGCCACAGTAATACAGATACGCAGTATTTT
TRBV19	NA	TRBD1	TRBJ1-4	CASRTQAMGQNEKLFF	TGTGCCAGTAGGACCCAAGCCATGGGACAGAATGAAAAACTGTTTTTT
TRBV5-1	few	TRBD2	TRBJ2-3	CASSPRAGGRTDTQYF	TGCGCCAGCAGCCCCAGAGCGGGGGGGCGCACAGATACGCAGTATTTT
TRBV10-3	NA	NA	TRBJ1-5	CACGQGGNQPQHF	TGTGCCTGCGGGCAGGGCGGCAATCAGCCCCAGCATTTT
TRBV18	NA	NA	TRBJ2-7	CASSPPGGYEQYF	TGTGCCAGCTCACCACCGGGGGGCTACGAGCAGTACTTC
TRBV7-3	NA	NA	TRBJ1-1	CASSQDSLTDNTEAFF	TGTGCCAGCAGCCAGGACAGTCTGACGGATAACACTGAAGCTTTCTTT
TRBV10-3	few	TRBD1	TRBJ2-1	CAISEFGQGRYEQFF	TGTGCCATCAGTGAGTTCGGACAGGGTAGATATGAGCAGTTCTTC
TRBV6-5	NA	NA	TRBJ1-5	CASSPGGNQPQHF	TGTGCCAGCAGTCCGGGGGGGAATCAGCCCCAGCATTTT
TRBV19	few	NA	TRBJ1-2	CASSASYGYTF	TGTGCCAGTAGCGCGAGCTATGGCTACACCTTC
TRBV14	NA	NA	TRBJ2-5	CASSRALVETQYF	TGTGCCAGCAGCCGAGCACTAGTTGAGACCCAGTACTTC
TRBV25-1	few	NA	TRBJ2-1	CASSEGKGDNEQFF	TGTGCCAGCAGTGAAGGTAAAGGGGACAATGAGCAGTTCTTC
TRBV5-1	few	NA	TRBJ2-3	CASSQEPSTDTQYF	TGCGCCAGCAGTCAGGAACCAAGCACAGATACGCAGTATTTT